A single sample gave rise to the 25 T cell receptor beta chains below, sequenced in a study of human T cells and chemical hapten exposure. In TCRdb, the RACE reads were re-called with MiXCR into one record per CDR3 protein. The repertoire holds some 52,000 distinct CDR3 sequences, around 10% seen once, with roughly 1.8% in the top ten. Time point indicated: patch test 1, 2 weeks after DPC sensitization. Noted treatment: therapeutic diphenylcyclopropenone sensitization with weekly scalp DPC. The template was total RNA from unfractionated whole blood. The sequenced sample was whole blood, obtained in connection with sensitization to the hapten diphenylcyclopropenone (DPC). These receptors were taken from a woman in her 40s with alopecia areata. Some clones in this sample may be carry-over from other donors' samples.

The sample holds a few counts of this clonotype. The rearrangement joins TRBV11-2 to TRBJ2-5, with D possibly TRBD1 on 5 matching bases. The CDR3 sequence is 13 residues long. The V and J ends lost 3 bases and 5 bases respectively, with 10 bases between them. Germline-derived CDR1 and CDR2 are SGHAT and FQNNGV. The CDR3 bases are TGTGCCAGCAGCTTCCAGGGCGAGGAGACCCAGTACTTC. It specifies CASSFQGEETQYF. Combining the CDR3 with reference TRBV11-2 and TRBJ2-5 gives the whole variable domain EAGVAQSPRYKIIEKRQSVAFWCNPISGHATLYWYQQILGQGPKLLIQFQNNGVVDDSQLPKDRFSAERLKGVDSTLKIQPAKLEDSAVYLCASSFQGEETQYFGPGTRLLVL.

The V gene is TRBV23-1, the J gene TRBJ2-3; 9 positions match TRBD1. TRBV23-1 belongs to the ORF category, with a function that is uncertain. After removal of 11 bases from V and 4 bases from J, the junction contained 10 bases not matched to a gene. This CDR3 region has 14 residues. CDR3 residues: CASNRGRGADTQYF. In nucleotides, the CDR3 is TGCGCCTCGAACAGGGGGCGTGGGGCAGATACGCAGTATTTT.

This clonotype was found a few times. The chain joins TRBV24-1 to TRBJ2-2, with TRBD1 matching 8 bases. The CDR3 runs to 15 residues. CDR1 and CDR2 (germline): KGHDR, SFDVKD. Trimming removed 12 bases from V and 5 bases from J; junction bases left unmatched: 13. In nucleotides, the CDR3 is TGTGCCTCTGCCCGTGCGGACAGGGAAACCGGGGAGCTGTTTTTT. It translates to CASARADRETGELFF.

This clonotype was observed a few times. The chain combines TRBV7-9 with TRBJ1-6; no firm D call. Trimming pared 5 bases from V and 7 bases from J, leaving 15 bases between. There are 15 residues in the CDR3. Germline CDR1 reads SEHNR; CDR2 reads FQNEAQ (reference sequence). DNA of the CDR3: TGTGCCAGCAGCCCTTCCGGAGTTGCCAATTCACCCCTCCACTTT. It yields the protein CASSPSGVANSPLHF.

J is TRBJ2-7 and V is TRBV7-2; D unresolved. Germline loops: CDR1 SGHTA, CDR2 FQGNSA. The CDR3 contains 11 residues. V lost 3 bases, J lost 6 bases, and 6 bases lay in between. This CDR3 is CASSLQVEQYF. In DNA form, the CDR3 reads TGTGCCAGCAGCTTGCAGGTCGAGCAGTACTTC.

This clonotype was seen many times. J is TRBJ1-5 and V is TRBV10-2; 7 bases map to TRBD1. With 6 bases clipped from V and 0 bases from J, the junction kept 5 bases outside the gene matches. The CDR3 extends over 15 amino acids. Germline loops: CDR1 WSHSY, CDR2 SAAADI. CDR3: CASRGTVDSNQPQHF. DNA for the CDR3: TGCGCCAGCAGAGGGACAGTAGATAGCAATCAGCCCCAGCATTTT.

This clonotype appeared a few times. The CDR3 sequence is CASRPVTGGHGYTF. Here the CDR3 DNA reads TGTGCCAGCAGACCCGTGACAGGGGGCCATGGCTACACCTTC. J is TRBJ1-2 and V is TRBV6-5; 10 bases align to TRBD1. Looked up from germline, CDR1 is MNHEY and CDR2 is SVGAGI. V was clipped by 6 bases and J by 6 bases; unmatched bases: 7. This CDR3 has 14 residues.

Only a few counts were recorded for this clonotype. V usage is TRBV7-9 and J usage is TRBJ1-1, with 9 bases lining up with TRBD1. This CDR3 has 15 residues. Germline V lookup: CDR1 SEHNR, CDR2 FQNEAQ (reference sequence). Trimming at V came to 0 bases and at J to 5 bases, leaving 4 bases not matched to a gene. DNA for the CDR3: TGTGCCAGCAGCTTAGCCGACAGGGGGTGGACTGAAGCTTTCTTT. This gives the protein CASSLADRGWTEAFF.

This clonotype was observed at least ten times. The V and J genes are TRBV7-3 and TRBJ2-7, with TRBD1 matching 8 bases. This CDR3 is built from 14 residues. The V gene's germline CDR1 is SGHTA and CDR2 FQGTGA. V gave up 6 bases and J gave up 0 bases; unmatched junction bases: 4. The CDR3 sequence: CASRSTGGSYEQYF. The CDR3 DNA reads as TGTGCCAGCAGATCCACAGGGGGCTCCTACGAGCAGTACTTC.

The CDR3 bases are TGTGCCACCGCGCGGGCTAGCGACAACACCGGGGAGCTGTTTTTT. It translates to CATARASDNTGELFF. V is TRBV6-2 or TRBV6-3 and J is TRBJ2-2; possibly TRBD2 for D (6 bases). This CDR3 is built from 15 residues. The germline gives CDR1 MNHEY, CDR2 SVGEGT. V lost 10 bases, J lost 2 bases, and 17 bases lay in between.

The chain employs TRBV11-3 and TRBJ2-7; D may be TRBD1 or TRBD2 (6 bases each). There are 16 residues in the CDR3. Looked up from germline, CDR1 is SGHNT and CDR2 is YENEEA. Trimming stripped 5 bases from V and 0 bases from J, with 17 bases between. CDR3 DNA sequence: TGTGCCAGCAGCCCAGGAGTCGGGGGCTTCTCCTACGAGCAGTACTTC. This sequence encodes CASSPGVGGFSYEQYF.

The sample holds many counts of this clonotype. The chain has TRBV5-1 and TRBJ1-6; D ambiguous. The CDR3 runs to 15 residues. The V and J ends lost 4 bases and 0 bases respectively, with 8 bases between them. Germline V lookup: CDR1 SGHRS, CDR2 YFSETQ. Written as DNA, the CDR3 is TGCGCCAGCAGCCAGGACGGCTCCTATAATTCACCCCTCCACTTT. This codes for CASSQDGSYNSPLHF. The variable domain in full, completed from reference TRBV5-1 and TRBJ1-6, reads KAGVTQTPRYLIKTRGQQVTLSCSPISGHRSVSWYQQTPGQGLQFLFEYFSETQRNKGNFPGRFSGRQFSNSRSEMNVSTLELGDSALYLCASSQDGSYNSPLHFGNGTRLTVT.

The DNA of the CDR3 is TGTGCCAGCAGTTTAGTAGGAGGAACCGGGGAGCTGTTTTTT. It specifies CASSLVGGTGELFF. This sequence joins TRBV12-3 or TRBV12-4 and TRBJ2-2; possibly TRBD2 for D (5 bases). V lost 1 base, J lost 5 bases, and 8 bases lay in between. This CDR3 contains 14 residues.

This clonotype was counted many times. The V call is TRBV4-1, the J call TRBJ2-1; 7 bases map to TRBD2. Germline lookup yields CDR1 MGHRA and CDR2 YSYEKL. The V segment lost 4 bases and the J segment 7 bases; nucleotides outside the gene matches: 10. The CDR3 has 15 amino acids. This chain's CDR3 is CASSLEPGLRNEQFF. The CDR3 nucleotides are TGCGCCAGCAGCCTCGAACCGGGACTACGGAATGAGCAGTTCTTC.

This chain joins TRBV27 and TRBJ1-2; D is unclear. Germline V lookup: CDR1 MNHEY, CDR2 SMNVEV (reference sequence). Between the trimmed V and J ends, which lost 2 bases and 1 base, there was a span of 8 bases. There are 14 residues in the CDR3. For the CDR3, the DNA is TGTGCCAGCAGTTTAGCAGGCGTTAACTATGGCTACACCTTC. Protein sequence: CASSLAGVNYGYTF.

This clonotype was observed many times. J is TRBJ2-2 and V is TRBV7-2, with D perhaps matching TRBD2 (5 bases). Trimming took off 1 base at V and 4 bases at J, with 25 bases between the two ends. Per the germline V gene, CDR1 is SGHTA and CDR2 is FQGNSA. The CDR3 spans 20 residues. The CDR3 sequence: CASSLDLVGWAGLGTGELFF. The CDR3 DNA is TGTGCCAGCAGCTTAGATTTAGTGGGCTGGGCGGGCTTAGGCACCGGGGAGCTGTTTTTT.

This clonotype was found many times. This CDR3 is CASSLGRNQPQHF. CDR3 bases: TGTGCCAGCAGCTTGGGGAGAAATCAGCCCCAGCATTTT. J is TRBJ1-5 and V is TRBV7-2; D is unresolved. Looked up from germline, CDR1 is SGHTA and CDR2 is FQGNSA. The CDR3 contains 13 residues. Trimming took off 3 bases at V and 4 bases at J, with 7 bases between the two ends.

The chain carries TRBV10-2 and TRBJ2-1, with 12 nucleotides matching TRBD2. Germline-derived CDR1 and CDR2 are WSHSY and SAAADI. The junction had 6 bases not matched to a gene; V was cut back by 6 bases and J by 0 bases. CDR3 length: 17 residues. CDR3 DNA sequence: TGCGCCAGCAGCTGGACTAGCGGGGCGCTCTCCTACAATGAGCAGTTCTTC. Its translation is CASSWTSGALSYNEQFF.

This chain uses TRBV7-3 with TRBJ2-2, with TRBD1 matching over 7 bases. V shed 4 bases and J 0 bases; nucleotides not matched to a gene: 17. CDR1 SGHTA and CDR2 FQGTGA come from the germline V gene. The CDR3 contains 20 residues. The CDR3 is CASSSYSDRVTRTNTGELFF. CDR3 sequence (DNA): TGTGCCAGCAGCTCGTATTCAGACAGGGTGACAAGAACGAACACCGGGGAGCTGTTTTTT.

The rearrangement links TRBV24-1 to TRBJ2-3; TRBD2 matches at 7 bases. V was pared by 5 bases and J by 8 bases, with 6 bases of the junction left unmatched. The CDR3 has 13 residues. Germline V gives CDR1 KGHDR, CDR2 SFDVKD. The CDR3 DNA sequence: TGTGCCACCAGTGTGGGGAGGGAAGGTACGCAGTATTTT. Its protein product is CATSVGREGTQYF.

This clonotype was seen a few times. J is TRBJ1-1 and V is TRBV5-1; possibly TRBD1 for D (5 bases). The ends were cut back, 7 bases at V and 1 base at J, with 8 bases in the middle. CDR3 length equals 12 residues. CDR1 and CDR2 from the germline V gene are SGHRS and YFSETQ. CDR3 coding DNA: TGCGCCAGCGACGACAGGAACACTGAAGCTTTCTTT. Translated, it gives CASDDRNTEAFF.

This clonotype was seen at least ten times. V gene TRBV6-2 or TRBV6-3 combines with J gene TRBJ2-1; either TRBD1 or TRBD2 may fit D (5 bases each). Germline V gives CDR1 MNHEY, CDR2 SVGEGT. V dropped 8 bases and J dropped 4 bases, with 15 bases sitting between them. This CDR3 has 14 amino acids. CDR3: CASGTGREYNEQFF. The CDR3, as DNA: TGTGCCAGCGGCACGGGGCGCGAATACAATGAGCAGTTCTTC.

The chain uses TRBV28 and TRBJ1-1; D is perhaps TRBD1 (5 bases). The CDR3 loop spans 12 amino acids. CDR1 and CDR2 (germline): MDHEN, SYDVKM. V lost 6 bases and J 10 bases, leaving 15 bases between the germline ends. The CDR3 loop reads CASRLDSRGAFF. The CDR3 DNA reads TGTGCCAGCAGGCTCGACAGTCGGGGAGCTTTCTTT.

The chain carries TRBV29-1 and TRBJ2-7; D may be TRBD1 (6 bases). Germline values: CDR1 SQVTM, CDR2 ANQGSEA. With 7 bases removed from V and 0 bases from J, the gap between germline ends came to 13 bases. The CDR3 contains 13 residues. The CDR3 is CSAIPGDSYEQYF. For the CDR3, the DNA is TGCAGCGCAATTCCAGGGGACTCCTACGAGCAGTACTTC.

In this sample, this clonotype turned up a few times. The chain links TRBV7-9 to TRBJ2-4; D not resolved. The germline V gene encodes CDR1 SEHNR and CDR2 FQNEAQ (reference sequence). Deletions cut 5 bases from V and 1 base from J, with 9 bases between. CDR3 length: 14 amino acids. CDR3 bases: TGTGCCAGCAGCAAGGACGGCGCCAAAAACATTCAGTACTTC. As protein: CASSKDGAKNIQYF.